This note documents a single T cell receptor (beta chain) sequence. This clonotype was seen ten or more times. Its target antigen remains unknown. The sample holds no much larger clone one base away, and base qualities are not on file. TCR beta CDR3 regions were amplified from RNA transcripts for repertoire sequencing. The first round was an RT-PCR using HTBI primers with the Qiagen OneStep RT-PCR kit, and this first round was followed by a second-round multiplex PCR, then size selection and purification. Libraries were sequenced paired-end with 100 bp reads on an Illumina HiSeq2000. The authors processed their data as follows. SOAPnuke was used for read processing, and reads with adapters, uncalled bases, a mean Phred below 15, or no exact constant-primer or identifier match were discarded. COPE v1.2.5 was used to merge high-quality paired reads. Clonotypes were defined as unique nucleotide sequences and were aligned to IMGT TRB V, D and J references using MiTCR v1.1. Only V-J combinations with frequency above 0.0001 were analysed, covering more than 99% of repertoires. For each V-J combination, a TCR clonal expansion and chaos score was defined as the ratio of F50 clonal expansion to chaos observed in the TCRdist matrix. Welch's t-statistics and random forest were used to reduce features to about a dozen V-J combinations, which were fed into a naive Bayes classifier. Thyroid-blood repertoire similarity was quantified with the Morisita-Horn index. TCRdb reworked the public reads: Q25 trimming with fastp, MiXCR clone assembly, productive beta chains retained. Rows with one shared CDR3 protein collapse into an entry with the most common genes and DNA. The V and J calls shown here were made by TCRdb, not taken from the authors' results. The sample table shows hundreds of thousands of distinct CDR3 sequences, and 40% are seen once. Jointly, the top ten make up about 40% of the sample.

The data stem from a study of Graves' ophthalmopathy and Graves' hyperthyroidism listed by TCRdb under 2018. About the full investigation: Peripheral blood was collected at initial diagnosis, prior to any treatment. An independent validation cohort was composed of approximately 18 hyperthyroidism patients and 15 to 17 patients who later progressed from hyperthyroidism to ophthalmopathy. Once sampling was done, hyperthyroidism patients were given methimazole at a starting dose of 30 mg daily, while ophthalmopathy patients were given high-dose intravenous methylprednisolone. The study used TCR beta repertoire signatures to distinguish Graves' ophthalmopathy from Graves' hyperthyroidism and to predict progression to ophthalmopathy. In total, 135 blood samples were TCR-sequenced: roughly 45 ophthalmopathy, roughly 77 hyperthyroidism and around 17 hyperthyroidism-to-ophthalmopathy patients. T-cell repertoires of thyroid tissue and blood were compared in several hyperthyroidism patients. To explore V-J signatures that separate ophthalmopathy from hyperthyroidism, a discovery set of approximately 100 patients was enrolled, consisting of about 45 with ophthalmopathy and some 56 with stable hyperthyroidism.

Ophthalmopathy patients were characterized by moderately to severely active disease, a Clinical Activity Score of at least 3, a NOSPECS grade of at least 4, and a disease duration under 3 months. Patients with other autoimmune diseases, uncontrolled infections, pregnancy or lactation were excluded from the study. Diagnosis relied on clinical symptoms, serum thyroxine, TRAb, thyroid ultrasound and orbital computed tomography. PBMCs were isolated from 10 ml of fresh peripheral blood by Ficoll-Paque density gradient centrifugation. Trizol reagent was used to extract the total RNA, and its quality was then checked on an Agilent 2100 Bioanalyzer. On the study overall, not on this receptor specifically: In validation, the model predicted ophthalmopathy progression with over 60% sensitivity and approximately 72% specificity; some twelve predicted patients were CT-confirmed with GO in a median of around 6 months. In cross-validation, the 13-signature model distinguished ophthalmopathy from stable hyperthyroidism with 87.88% sensitivity and around 81% specificity, while in the test set the corresponding values were roughly 80% and 75%. Most expanded thyroid clonotypes with a frequency above 0.001 also appeared in blood, which suggests that blood repertoires may reflect the immune response in the thyroid. No statistical method was used to predetermine the sample size, and group allocation was not hidden from the investigators.

The CDR3 sequence holds 12 residues, the cysteine and phenylalanine included. CDR3 DNA is the only sequence kept; it has 36 bases, read in frame from the first base. The germline V gene encodes CDR1 SQVTM and CDR2 ANQGSEA. V is cut by 2 bases and J by 7 bases, and the space between the germline ends is 12 bases. The rearranged chain carries TRBV29-1 and TRBJ2-7; TRBD2 might be the D gene, on 5 matching bases. Sequenced material: peripheral blood. The receptor was isolated from an adult man with Graves' ophthalmopathy. The nucleotide sequence is TGCAGCGTTGAAACCGGAGGAGAAGAGCAGTACTTC. Its protein product is CSVETGGEEQYF.